This entry lists 14 T cell receptor beta chains sequenced from one sample in a study of CD8 T cells in ankylosing spondylitis. Study observations and caveats: There was a TCR beta motif, made of several highly homologous variants, that appeared characteristic of ankylosing spondylitis blood.

Using its own MiXCR run on the 5' RACE reads, TCRdb lists one record per CDR3 protein. The sample includes approximately 540,000 distinct CDR3 sequences, 10% to 15% seen only once; the top ten take under 7.5%. What these receptors recognize is not known. Specimen: blood, either unsorted or a sorted T cell fraction (not recorded which). These receptors were collected from a male donor with ankylosing spondylitis.

The chain recombines TRBV12-3 or TRBV12-4 with TRBJ2-5; the D gene is possibly TRBD2 (5 bases). Trimming pared 1 base from V and 7 bases from J, leaving 10 bases between. The CDR3 length is 13 residues. In DNA form, the CDR3 reads TGTGCCAGCAGTTTAGGCCCCCGGGGGACCCAGTACTTC. Translating it yields CASSLGPRGTQYF.

The chain couples TRBV2 to TRBJ1-2; no clear D. CDR3 length: 12 residues. V gave up 7 bases and J gave up 4 bases, with 10 bases separating them. Germline V gene data show CDR1 as SNHLY and CDR2 as FYNNEI. CDR3 sequence (DNA): TGTGCCAGCAATCCGGAGGTCTATGGCTACACCTTC. It specifies CASNPEVYGYTF.

J is TRBJ2-1 and V is TRBV9; unclear D gene. Trimming took off 0 bases at V and 7 bases at J, with 8 bases between the two ends. This CDR3 comprises 13 residues. Germline V lookup: CDR1 SGDLS, CDR2 YYNGEE. The CDR3 nucleotides read TGTGCCAGCAGCGTAGACAGTCTGAATGAGCAGTTCTTC. This translates into CASSVDSLNEQFF.

The rearrangement joins TRBV20-1 to TRBJ2-3; D not certain. Germline CDR1 is DFQATT and CDR2 is SNEGSKA (reference sequence). The CDR3 has 10 amino acids. Trimming took 3 bases from V and 4 from J, leaving 2 bases between them. The CDR3 spells CSARSDTQYF. The CDR3 DNA follows: TGCAGTGCTAGGTCAGATACGCAGTATTTT.

The rearrangement links TRBV20-1 to TRBJ2-5; 7 positions match TRBD2. J gave up 5 bases and V 3 bases, and 12 bases lay outside the gene matches. CDR1 is DFQATT, CDR2 SNEGSKA, per germline (reference sequence). CDR3 length: 15 residues. This CDR3 is CSASNPGGVRETQYF. The CDR3 bases are TGCAGTGCTAGTAATCCGGGAGGCGTTCGGGAGACCCAGTACTTC.

J is TRBJ2-6 and V is TRBV12-3 or TRBV12-4; 9 positions match TRBD1. V shed 6 bases, J shed 0 bases, and the junction held 9 bases outside the gene matches. The CDR3 extends over 18 amino acids. The CDR3 DNA is TGTGCCAGCAGCCGGGACAGGGATTACTACTCTGGGGCCAACGTCCTGACTTTC. Its translation is CASSRDRDYYSGANVLTF.

As for this clonotype: At one of its ends the junction is not consistent with the germline gene, which may arise from a read error. The J gene is TRBJ2-2, the V gene TRBV28, with 8 bases that match TRBD2. The CDR3 is 14 amino acids. CDR1 is MDHEN, CDR2 SYDVKM, per germline. The CDR3 loop is CASSSLGPRGVLFF. CDR3 nucleotide sequence: TGTGCCAGCAGTTCCCTGGGACCGCGGGGGGTGCTGTTTTTT.

This clonotype appeared many times. The chain recombines TRBV5-1 with TRBJ2-1, with 9 bases that match TRBD2. V was clipped by 5 bases and J by 8 bases; unmatched bases: 14. The CDR3 has 16 amino acids. The germline CDR1 and CDR2 sequences are SGHRS and YFSETQ. The CDR3 DNA reads as TGCGCCAGCAGTTCCCGTGTCCGAGCGGGAGGCGATGAGCAGTTCTTC. Translation: CASSSRVRAGGDEQFF.

Note on this clonotype: An end of the junction differs from the germline gene, which may be a read error. The rearrangement uses TRBV29-1 and TRBJ1-1, with 8 positions matching TRBD1. The CDR3 has 14 residues. Germline lookup yields CDR1 SQVTM and CDR2 ANQGSEA. The CDR3 spells CSVRQGPMNTEALF. CDR3 coding DNA: TGCAGCGTTCGACAGGGGCCGATGAACACTGAAGCTCTCTTT.

The chain recombines TRBV5-1 with TRBJ2-5, with D perhaps assigned TRBD1 or TRBD2 (6 bases each). V was shortened by 5 bases and J by 5 bases, with 16 bases between the two germline ends. Germline loops: CDR1 SGHRS, CDR2 YFSETQ. The CDR3 has 14 amino acids. DNA of the CDR3: TGCGCCAGCAGGGGGGGCTACCTGGAGGAGACCCAGTACTTC. Amino acids: CASRGGYLEETQYF. Using reference TRBV5-1 and TRBJ2-5 for the parts outside the CDR3, the full variable domain is KAGVTQTPRYLIKTRGQQVTLSCSPISGHRSVSWYQQTPGQGLQFLFEYFSETQRNKGNFPGRFSGRQFSNSRSEMNVSTLELGDSALYLCASRGGYLEETQYFGPGTRLLVL.

There are many counts of this clonotype. The rearrangement joins TRBV29-1 to TRBJ1-5; D not resolved. Trimming cost V 4 bases and J 2 bases, with 15 bases left between them. The CDR3 totals 15 residues. Germline-derived CDR1 and CDR2 are SQVTM and ANQGSEA. The CDR3 DNA follows: TGCAGCGTTGGTGATGGTTTTCTTGGCAATCAGCCCCAGCATTTT. This gives the protein CSVGDGFLGNQPQHF. The whole variable domain, filled in from reference TRBV29-1 and TRBJ1-5, reads SAVISQKPSRDICQRGTSLTIQCQVDSQVTMMFWYRQQPGQSLTLIATANQGSEATYESGFVIDKFPISRPNLTFSTLTVSNMSPEDSSIYLCSVGDGFLGNQPQHFGDGTRLSIL.

A remark on this clonotype: At one end, the junction sequence differs from germline, possibly due to a read error. CDR3 coding DNA: TGTGCCAGCAGCTTTAACCCCTTGGAGCCGTTTTTT. This gives the protein CASSFNPLEPFF. The V call is TRBV7-9, the J call TRBJ2-2; D is unresolved. Germline-derived CDR1 and CDR2 are SEHNR and FQNEAQ (reference sequence). The CDR3 spans 12 residues.

This clonotype was seen only a few times. The V call is TRBV29-1, the J call TRBJ1-1; weak D call: TRBD1 (6 bases). V was cut by 4 bases and J by 11 bases, with 14 bases left in between. Germline assignment: CDR1 SQVTM and CDR2 ANQGSEA. The CDR3 has 11 amino acids. DNA for the CDR3: TGCAGCGTTGGGGACAACAAGGGGGCTTTCTTT. Translated, it gives CSVGDNKGAFF.

This clonotype came up once. The chain employs TRBV5-5 and TRBJ1-1, with 8 bases identical to TRBD1. Germline V gene lookup returns CDR1 SGHKS and CDR2 YYEKEE (reference sequence). The ends lost 4 bases at V and 0 bases at J; junction bases unmatched: 5. The CDR3 has 15 residues. In nucleotides, the CDR3 is TGTGCCAGCAGCCCGCAGGGACAGGTGAACACTGAAGCTTTCTTT. Translated: CASSPQGQVNTEAFF.